The clone carrying this T cell receptor beta chain was counted at least ten times. What it binds is unknown. The CDR3 is made up of 13 amino acids. Germline CDR1 is SEHNR and CDR2 is FQNEAQ (reference sequence). V shed 3 bases and J shed 5 bases, with 8 bases lying between them. The data stem from a study of T cell repertoires in cytomegalovirus infection. In the study overall: Public TCR beta signatures were indicative of both CMV infection and a matching HLA type. Study observations and caveats: The ex vivo response was dominated by HLA-C-restricted CMV-specific TCR beta clonotypes.

From the reads, TCRdb called clonotypes with MiXCR, one entry per CDR3 protein. The data show roughly 800,000 distinct CDR3 sequences, 29% seen once. The sequence was obtained from a human donor in good health (CMV status not recorded). Some clones in this sample may be carry-over from other donors' samples. This chain joins TRBV7-9 and TRBJ2-1; D is unclear. Source: cultured CD8+ T cells from PBMCs, taken from culture after CMV antigen stimulation. The CDR3 loop reads CASSFFRNNEQFF. In DNA form, the CDR3 reads TGTGCCAGCAGCTTTTTTCGGAACAATGAGCAGTTCTTC.